Reported below is one TCR beta chain. Its antigen is currently unknown. The data are from a study of beta chain features in type 1 diabetes. Notes on the study in general: Researchers report that Type 1 diabetes patients had moderately but significantly shorter TCRB CDR3s across all four CD4+ subsets.

Isolation of CD4+ naive, central memory, regulatory and stem cell-like memory cells was achieved by sorting via CD45RO/CCR7/CD25/CD127/CD95/CD27. TCRB transcripts that were expressed got sequenced, as all of the isolated RNA had been reverse transcribed. Profiling relied on immunoSEQ multiplex PCR, and the TCRdb table lists in-frame clones only, not all of them. The profile covers under 400,000 clones, with 10% to 15% appearing a single time and 0.017% taken by the ten largest. Germline V gives CDR1 SGHTA, CDR2 FQGNSA. V was shortened by 0 bases and J by 0 bases, with 5 bases between the two germline ends. This CDR3 comprises 14 residues.

The receptor's source is a man younger than 30 in good health. Specimen: naive CD4+ T cells from blood. V gene TRBV7-2 combines with J gene TRBJ2-5, with unresolved D. The CDR3 protein is CASSLADYQETQYF. For the CDR3, the DNA is TGTGCCAGCAGCTTAGCAGACTACCAAGAGACCCAGTACTTC.